Each of the 22 T cell receptor beta chains below was sequenced from the same sample in a study of cytomegalovirus exposure and HLA in healthy donors. Use of 60 Vbeta and 13 Jbeta primers characterized the PCR. Clones were sequenced by immunoSEQ multiplex PCR, and TCRdb holds only the in-frame ones, with some missing. Of about 140,000 clones listed, about four fifths are singletons. Sequenced sample: PBMCs. The receptor source for this set is a man in his forties or fifties in good health and CMV-seronegative.

The chain has TRBV27 and TRBJ1-2; TRBD1 matches 9 bases. V lost 6 bases, J lost 7 bases, and 9 bases stayed unmatched. Germline V gene lookup returns CDR1 MNHEY and CDR2 SMNVEV (reference sequence). This CDR3 comprises 14 residues. The chain's CDR3 is CASRPGDRVGGYTF. The CDR3 bases are TGTGCCAGCAGACCGGGGGACAGGGTTGGTGGCTACACCTTC.

The rearrangement links TRBV9 to TRBJ2-2, with TRBD1 matching 7 bases. Germline assignment: CDR1 SGDLS and CDR2 YYNGEE. V lost 0 bases to trimming and J lost 2 bases; unmatched junction nucleotides: 4. The CDR3 is made up of 16 amino acids. CDR3 bases: TGTGCCAGCAGCGTAGGGACAGGTCAAAACACCGGGGAGCTGTTTTTT. It encodes CASSVGTGQNTGELFF.

This chain joins TRBV11-3 and TRBJ2-5; D remains unclear. CDR1 is SGHNT, CDR2 YENEEA, per germline. CDR3 length: 17 residues. V gave up 3 bases and J gave up 6 bases, with 23 bases separating them. The CDR3: CASSFNEITHPIQTQYF. The CDR3 DNA reads TGTGCCAGCAGCTTTAACGAGATTACCCACCCGATACAGACCCAGTACTTC.

J is TRBJ1-2 and V is TRBV7-2, with D possibly TRBD1 on 6 matching bases. The V end was cut by 5 bases, the J end by 5 bases, with 18 bases between. This CDR3 has 15 amino acids. Germline CDR1 and CDR2: SGHTA and FQGNSA. Here the CDR3 DNA reads TGTGCCAGCAGCAGCACGCCCCAGGGGTGGTATGGCTACACCTTC. Translation: CASSSTPQGWYGYTF.

The rearrangement uses TRBV4-2 and TRBJ2-7; the match to TRBD2 covers 14 bases. V shed 4 bases and J 3 bases; nucleotides not matched to a gene: 2. This CDR3 comprises 15 residues. CDR1 and CDR2 (germline): LGHNA, YNFKEQ. Here the CDR3 reads CASSRGLAGDYEQYF. The CDR3 nucleotides read TGTGCCAGCAGCCGGGGACTAGCGGGAGACTACGAGCAGTACTTC.

V is TRBV5-1 and J is TRBJ1-2, with 9 bases identical to TRBD1. This CDR3 spans 13 amino acids. The germline V gene encodes CDR1 SGHRS and CDR2 YFSETQ. V lost 5 bases to trimming and J lost 8 bases; unmatched junction nucleotides: 7. The DNA for the CDR3 is TGCGCCAGCAGGCAGGACAGGGGACGGGGCTACACCTTC. Its translation: CASRQDRGRGYTF.

The V call is TRBV14, the J call TRBJ2-7; 9 nucleotides agree with TRBD1. The germline gives CDR1 SGHDN, CDR2 FVKESK. Losses at the gene ends were 5 bases for V and 1 base for J; bases not matched to a gene: 6. This CDR3 has 15 amino acids. This CDR3 is CASSFPGTGSYEQYF. Written as DNA, the CDR3 is TGTGCCAGCAGCTTCCCCGGGACAGGGTCCTACGAGCAGTACTTC.

This clone was seen only once. This sequence joins TRBV7-9 and TRBJ2-7, with TRBD1 matching over 7 bases. Trimming took 4 bases from V and 8 from J; bases not matched to a gene: 5. CDR3 length: 12 residues. Germline CDR1 reads SEHNR; CDR2 reads FQNEAQ (reference sequence). CDR3 DNA: TGTGCCAGCAGCTCGTGGACAGGCCAGCAGTACTTC. Translated, it gives CASSSWTGQQYF.

The chain couples TRBV7-6 to TRBJ2-3, with D perhaps matching TRBD2 (7 bases). Germline CDR1 SGHVS, CDR2 FNYEAQ. V gave up 2 bases and J gave up 10 bases, with 10 bases separating them. There are 12 residues in the CDR3. Here the CDR3 DNA reads TGTGCCAGCAGCTTAAGGGAGGGGGCGCAGTATTTT. Translating gives CASSLREGAQYF.

V usage is TRBV7-9 and J usage is TRBJ1-3; 7 bases line up with TRBD1. The CDR3 sequence is 13 residues long. The junction had 4 bases not matched to a gene; V was cut back by 3 bases and J by 8 bases. Germline V lookup: CDR1 SEHNR, CDR2 FQNEAQ (reference sequence). The CDR3 region has the DNA TGTGCCAGCAGCTTTCGACAGGGTGACACCATATATTTT. Its translation is CASSFRQGDTIYF.

The rearrangement uses TRBV5-1 and TRBJ2-1, with D perhaps TRBD2 (6 bases). CDR3 size: 15 residues. The V gene's germline CDR1 is SGHRS and CDR2 YFSETQ. With 4 bases removed from V and 0 bases from J, the gap between germline ends came to 11 bases. CDR3 region: CASSQDGSSYNEQFF. CDR3 sequence (DNA): TGCGCCAGCAGCCAGGACGGGAGCTCCTACAATGAGCAGTTCTTC.

In the case of this clone: This specimen includes other DNA sequences encoding the same CDR3. This chain links TRBV5-1 with TRBJ2-1; 9 bases align to TRBD1. The CDR3 runs to 15 residues. With V trimmed by 4 bases and J by 4 bases, 6 bases remained unmatched. CDR1 is SGHRS, CDR2 YFSETQ, per germline. This CDR3 reads CASSQPGQGYNEQFF. Written as DNA, the CDR3 is TGCGCCAGCAGCCAACCGGGACAGGGATACAATGAGCAGTTCTTC.

The chain combines TRBV30 with TRBJ2-1, with 7 bases that match TRBD2. The CDR3 sequence is 12 residues long. CDR1 is GTSNPN and CDR2 is SVGIG in the germline V gene (reference sequence). V shed 4 bases, J shed 7 bases, and the junction held 4 bases outside the gene matches. CDR3 residues: CAWNVGGNEQFF. The CDR3 DNA reads TGTGCCTGGAACGTGGGAGGGAATGAGCAGTTCTTC.

This clone was found once. Here the CDR3 reads CASSLWQDNSGNTIYF. The DNA of the CDR3 is TGTGCCAGTAGTCTGTGGCAGGATAACTCTGGAAACACCATATATTTT. The chain joins TRBV19 to TRBJ1-3; D gene uncertain. Germline-derived CDR1 and CDR2 are LNHDA and SQIVND (reference sequence). The length of the CDR3 is 16 residues. Trimming shortened V by 5 bases and J by 0 bases, and 14 bases separated the two germline ends.

The V and J genes are TRBV29-1 and TRBJ2-1; 9 bases are a match to TRBD2. V lost 6 bases and J lost 1; bases outside the gene matches: 4. The germline V gene encodes CDR1 SQVTM and CDR2 ANQGSEA. The length of the CDR3 is 14 residues. The CDR3 DNA sequence: TGCAGCGTGAAGAGCGGGGGGTCCTACAATGAGCAGTTCTTC. Translated: CSVKSGGSYNEQFF.

The CDR3 loop is CASSPDRERREQYF. In DNA, the CDR3 is TGTGCCAGCAGCCCAGACAGGGAGCGGCGCGAGCAGTACTTC. J is TRBJ2-7 and V is TRBV7-3; 7 nucleotides align to TRBD1. The length of the CDR3 is 14 residues. Looked up from germline, CDR1 is SGHTA and CDR2 is FQGTGA. V lost 5 bases and J lost 6; bases outside the gene matches: 10.

V gene TRBV28 combines with J gene TRBJ1-1; D is ambiguous. The CDR3 has 17 residues. The germline CDR1 and CDR2 sequences are MDHEN and SYDVKM. The V end lost 4 bases, the J end lost 5 bases, and 23 bases lay between the germline ends. The CDR3 is CASSSTDTPGGRTEAFF. In nucleotides, the CDR3 is TGTGCCAGCAGTTCCACCGATACCCCGGGTGGCCGGACTGAAGCTTTCTTT.

The table lists this clone with a count of one. V gene TRBV7-2 combines with J gene TRBJ2-2; D gene uncertain. Germline V gene data show CDR1 as SGHTA and CDR2 as FQGNSA. This CDR3 region has 15 residues. V lost 2 bases to trimming and J lost 1 base, with 8 bases between them. CDR3 residues: CASSLSLRNTGELFF. As DNA, the CDR3 is TGTGCCAGCAGCTTATCACTAAGGAACACCGGGGAGCTGTTTTTT. The whole variable domain, filled in from reference TRBV7-2 and TRBJ2-2, reads GAGVSQSPSNKVTEKGKDVELRCDPISGHTALYWYRQSLGQGLEFLIYFQGNSAPDKSGLPSDRFSAERTGGSVSTLTIQRTQQEDSAVYLCASSLSLRNTGELFFGEGSRLTVL.

The chain links TRBV28 to TRBJ1-5; TRBD1 is a possible D gene (5 bases). This CDR3 has 14 amino acids. Trimming cost V 6 bases and J 3 bases, with 12 bases left between them. Germline V gives CDR1 MDHEN, CDR2 SYDVKM. Here the CDR3 reads CASRGGGNNQPQHF. For the CDR3, the DNA is TGTGCCAGCAGGGGGGGAGGGAACAATCAGCCCCAGCATTTT.

The chain links TRBV29-1 to TRBJ2-7; D might be TRBD1 (6 bases). V lost 2 bases to trimming and J lost 5 bases, with 10 bases between them. Germline V gene data show CDR1 as SQVTM and CDR2 as ANQGSEA. The CDR3 length is 12 residues. The CDR3 region has the DNA TGCAGCGTTGAAAGGGACACCGACGAGCAGTACTTC. Translated: CSVERDTDEQYF.

The chain links TRBV4-3 to TRBJ1-2; weak D call: TRBD1 (5 bases). The CDR3 is 14 residues long. CDR1 and CDR2 from the germline V gene are LGHNA and YSLEER. V lost 3 bases and J lost 7, with 15 bases in between. DNA for the CDR3: TGCGCCAGCAGCCACCGTGGGGGGTTGGGTGGCTACACCTTC. Its protein product is CASSHRGGLGGYTF.

This chain uses TRBV30 with TRBJ1-5, with a possible D match to TRBD1 (5 bases). V was shortened by 3 bases and J by 0 bases, with 9 bases between the two germline ends. Germline lookup yields CDR1 GTSNPN and CDR2 SVGIG (reference sequence). CDR3 length: 14 residues. The CDR3 spells CAWSGDSSNQPQHF. The DNA of the CDR3 is TGTGCCTGGAGCGGAGACAGTAGCAATCAGCCCCAGCATTTT.